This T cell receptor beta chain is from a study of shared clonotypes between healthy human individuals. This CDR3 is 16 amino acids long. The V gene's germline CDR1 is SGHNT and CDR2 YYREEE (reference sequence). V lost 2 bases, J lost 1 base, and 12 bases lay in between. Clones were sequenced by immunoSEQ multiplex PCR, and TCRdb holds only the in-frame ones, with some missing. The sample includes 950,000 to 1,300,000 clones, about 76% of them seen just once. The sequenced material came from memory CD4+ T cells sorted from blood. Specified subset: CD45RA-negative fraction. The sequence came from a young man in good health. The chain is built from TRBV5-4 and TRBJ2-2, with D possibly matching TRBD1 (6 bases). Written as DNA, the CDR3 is TGTGCCAGCAGCTTACGCACAGGGCGGAACACCGGGGAGCTGTTTTTT. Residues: CASSLRTGRNTGELFF.